The 9 T cell receptor beta chains reported below all come from one sample, sequenced in a study of cytotoxic CD8 clonotypes in ibrutinib-treated CLL (dated by TCRdb to the early 2020s). The library was obtained by the immunoSEQ multiplex PCR assay. Sourced from immuneACCESS, this table was stored by TCRdb with only in-frame sequences that have V and J called. A share of the clones is absent; for the studies checked, an unresolved V gene accounts for under half, and the remainder has no known explanation. This sample lists around 310,000 clones; 70% to 80% were detected once. Clones ranked in the top ten supply 5% to 7% of the sample. The sequencing used PBMCs, collected before ibrutinib treatment. The receptors derive from a human donor with chronic lymphocytic leukemia.

This clone has a single count. This chain connects TRBV5-1 to TRBJ2-5, with 7 bases fitting TRBD2. The assigned J gene may be wrong: the sequence end matches TRBJ2-7 better. Germline V gene lookup returns CDR1 SGHRS and CDR2 YFSETQ. The CDR3 length is 16 residues. The CDR3, as DNA: TGCGCCAGCAGCCTGAAGGTGGGACGGGGGGACCACGAGCAGTACTTC. Amino acids: CASSLKVGRGDHEQYF.

This chain joins TRBV15 and TRBJ2-5; D possibly uses TRBD1 or TRBD2 (5 bases each). The length of the CDR3 is 15 residues. CDR1 is LNHNV and CDR2 is YYDKDF in the germline V gene (reference sequence). Trimming removed 0 bases from V and 5 bases from J, with 13 bases in between. The CDR3 is CATSRDRGAYETQYF. DNA of the CDR3: TGTGCCACCAGCAGAGATCGAGGGGCTTATGAGACCCAGTACTTC. The variable domain in full, with the rest retrieved from reference TRBV15 and TRBJ2-5, is DAMVIQNPRYQVTQFGKPVTLSCSQTLNHNVMYWYQQKSSQAPKLLFHYYDKDFNNEADTPDNFQSRRPNTSFCFLDIRSPGLGDTAMYLCATSRDRGAYETQYFGPGTRLLVL.

V and J are TRBV12-5 and TRBJ1-2, with D hard to call. V gave up 5 bases and J gave up 4 bases, with 17 bases separating them. The CDR3 loop spans 15 amino acids. CDR1 and CDR2 from the germline V gene are LGHNT and FRNRAP. The CDR3 region has the DNA TGTGCTAGTGGTCTGCTGAGGGTGGCCCGCTATGGCTACACCTTC. It encodes CASGLLRVARYGYTF. The full variable domain, its missing parts supplied by reference TRBV12-5 and TRBJ1-2, is DARVTQTPRHKVTEMGQEVTMRCQPILGHNTVFWYRQTMMQGLELLAYFRNRAPLDDSGMPKDRFSAEMPDATLATLKIQPSEPRDSAVYFCASGLLRVARYGYTFGSGTRLTVV.

The chain couples TRBV7-2 to TRBJ2-1; a possible D gene is TRBD1 (6 bases). Between the trimmed V and J ends, which lost 5 bases and 4 bases, there was a span of 15 bases. Germline V gene data show CDR1 as SGHTA and CDR2 as FQGNSA. The CDR3 is 15 amino acids. The CDR3 nucleotides read TGTGCCAGCAGCCCAAGGGCAGGGGTGTACAATGAGCAGTTCTTC. This codes for CASSPRAGVYNEQFF.

V and J are TRBV5-1 and TRBJ2-1; 8 bases match TRBD1. Germline V CDR1 and CDR2: SGHRS, YFSETQ. CDR3 length: 15 residues. With 4 bases clipped from V and 2 bases from J, the junction kept 5 bases outside the gene matches. The CDR3 DNA sequence: TGCGCCAGCAGCGGAGACAGGGGAACCTACAATGAGCAGTTCTTC. This sequence encodes CASSGDRGTYNEQFF.

The CDR3 reads CASSQDWGNYNEQFF. DNA for the CDR3: TGTGCCAGCAGCCAAGATTGGGGGAACTACAATGAGCAGTTCTTC. This chain uses TRBV4-2 with TRBJ2-1; D may match TRBD1 or TRBD2 (5 bases each). The CDR3 covers 15 residues. Trimming stripped 0 bases from V and 3 bases from J, with 9 bases between. Germline V gene lookup returns CDR1 LGHNA and CDR2 YNFKEQ.

The V and J genes are TRBV7-2 and TRBJ2-5; TRBD2 agrees at 10 bases. The CDR3 runs 19 residues. The ends lost 6 bases at V and 5 bases at J; junction bases unmatched: 21. The germline V gene has CDR1 SGHTA and CDR2 FQGNSA. CDR3 DNA: TGTGCCAGCAGTTTGGACAGGACCCAGCGGGAGGGGGCAAGGGAGACCCAGTACTTC. Protein product: CASSLDRTQREGARETQYF.

The chain employs TRBV6-1 and TRBJ2-1; tentative D call: TRBD2 (6 bases). Looked up from germline, CDR1 is MNHNS and CDR2 is SASEGT. This CDR3 is 17 amino acids long. V lost 0 bases and J 4 bases, leaving 16 bases between the germline ends. Here the CDR3 reads CASSEALMRDVYNEQFF. CDR3 nucleotide sequence: TGTGCCAGCAGTGAAGCGCTTATGCGGGATGTATACAATGAGCAGTTCTTC.

The V and J genes are TRBV4-3 and TRBJ2-1; no reliable D call. The V gene's germline CDR1 is LGHNA and CDR2 YSLEER. The germline V and J ends were trimmed by 0 bases and 8 bases, with 17 bases remaining between them. The CDR3 length is 16 residues. The CDR3 spells CASSQDATNQAYEQFF. For the CDR3, the DNA is TGCGCCAGCAGCCAAGATGCCACAAACCAAGCGTATGAGCAGTTCTTC.